The entry that follows covers one T cell receptor beta chain sequence. Antigen unknown. The ends were cut back, 1 base at V and 7 bases at J, with 10 bases in the middle. The CDR3 covers 13 residues. In germline, CDR1 is MNHEY, CDR2 SVGEGT. The data derive from a study of T-cell reconstitution after alpha-beta-depleted transplantation in children. It was with unique molecular identifiers that the TCRbeta library was prepared. A single record per CDR3 protein comes from TCRdb applying MiXCR to the PCR reads. The data hold approximately 230,000 distinct CDR3 sequences, with 20% to 30% observed a single time. The study's findings and limits: Newly made T cells mostly supplied T-cell counts and diversity one year after transplant. TCRbeta diversity was high at day 60 in some patients (a result of surviving recipient T cells and thymic progenitors).

Sequenced material: PBMCs, mostly from graft donor cells, taken 360 days after TCRalphabeta/CD19-depleted stem cell transplant. This TCR derives from a female patient aged 2-10 years who had a stem cell transplant for congenital amegakaryocytic thrombocytopenia, so the T cells may come from the graft donor. V usage is TRBV6-2 or TRBV6-3 and J usage is TRBJ1-2, with D tentatively TRBD1 (5 bases). The DNA for the CDR3 is TGTGCCAGCAGTTACTTCGGGGGATCTGGCTACACCTTC. Protein product: CASSYFGGSGYTF.